Presented here are 23 T cell receptor beta chains from one specimen sequenced in a study of cytomegalovirus exposure and HLA in healthy donors. Primers included in the PCR were 60 Vbeta and 13 Jbeta primers. Generated by immunoSEQ multiplex PCR, the TCRdb table keeps only in-frame clones and is missing some. The table lists about 89,000 clones, 63% of them singletons. Source material: PBMCs. All receptors derive from a woman in her 30s in good health and CMV-seronegative.

The chain links TRBV6-5 to TRBJ2-3; 8 bases line up with TRBD2. The CDR3 is 13 residues long. Germline values: CDR1 MNHEY, CDR2 SVGAGI. V trimming: 8 bases; J trimming: 7 bases; junction bases outside the gene matches: 8. In nucleotides, the CDR3 is TGTGCCAGCTCGGTGCGGGGGGCCCATACGCAGTATTTT. This codes for CASSVRGAHTQYF.

As concerns this clone: The same CDR3 can be traced to other DNA sequences in this sample. The V call is TRBV2, the J call TRBJ2-7, with 9 bases lining up with TRBD1. The CDR3 is made up of 14 amino acids. The J segment lost 0 bases and the V segment lost 6 bases, leaving 3 bases of the junction unmatched. From germline, CDR1 is SNHLY and CDR2 FYNNEI. CDR3 DNA sequence: TGTGCCAGCAGCGACAGGGGGGACTCCTACGAGCAGTACTTC. This translates into CASSDRGDSYEQYF.

V gene TRBV5-4 combines with J gene TRBJ2-2; D is unresolved. CDR1 and CDR2 from the germline V gene are SGHNT and YYREEE (reference sequence). CDR3 length equals 13 residues. V was cut by 6 bases and J by 4 bases, with 10 bases left in between. Here the CDR3 reads CASTPRGTGELFF. The CDR3, as DNA: TGTGCCAGCACCCCCCGAGGCACCGGGGAGCTGTTTTTT. Using reference TRBV5-4 and TRBJ2-2 for the parts outside the CDR3, the full variable domain is ETGVTQSPTHLIKTRGQQVTLRCSSQSGHNTVSWYQQALGQGPQFIFQYYREEENGRGNFPPRFSGLQFPNYSSELNVNALELDDSALYLCASTPRGTGELFFGEGSRLTVL.

Here the CDR3 reads CASSLLGVRVNTEAFF. CDR3 sequence (DNA): TGTGCCAGCAGTTTATTGGGAGTGCGAGTAAACACTGAAGCTTTCTTT. The chain carries TRBV28 and TRBJ1-1; D unclear. Trimming pared 1 base from V and 2 bases from J, leaving 14 bases between. The CDR3 contains 16 residues. Germline V gene data show CDR1 as MDHEN and CDR2 as SYDVKM.

Written as DNA, the CDR3 is TGTGCCAGCAGTGTCGACAGGGGAGATGGCTACACCTTC. Protein sequence: CASSVDRGDGYTF. The chain joins TRBV6-1 to TRBJ1-2; 8 bases are shared with TRBD1. With V trimmed by 4 bases and J by 6 bases, 4 bases remained unmatched. CDR1 is MNHNS and CDR2 is SASEGT in the germline V gene. The CDR3 has 13 amino acids.

The chain joins TRBV28 to TRBJ1-2; 8 bases align to TRBD1. Germline-derived CDR1 and CDR2 are MDHEN and SYDVKM. The V gene end was trimmed by 6 bases and the J gene end by 8 bases; junction bases not matched to a gene: 11. CDR3 length: 14 residues. The CDR3 reads CASSLGQGAWGYTF. CDR3 sequence (DNA): TGTGCCAGCAGCCTCGGACAGGGTGCGTGGGGCTACACCTTC.

This rearrangement joins TRBV10-3 to TRBJ2-1, with 7 bases fitting TRBD1. CDR1 and CDR2 from the germline V gene are ENHRY and SYGVKD. V was clipped by 6 bases and J by 8 bases; unmatched bases: 10. This CDR3 spans 14 amino acids. The CDR3 coding sequence is TGTGCCATCAGAAAGGAACAGGGGAACTATGAGCAGTTCTTC. Its translation: CAIRKEQGNYEQFF.

The rearrangement uses TRBV30 and TRBJ2-6; D is possibly TRBD2 (6 bases). The V gene's germline CDR1 is GTSNPN and CDR2 SVGIG (reference sequence). Trimming took 8 bases from V and 1 from J, leaving 12 bases between them. This CDR3 spans 14 amino acids. CDR3 DNA: TGTGCCGGCGGAGGGAGGTCTGGGGCCAACGTCCTGACTTTC. Its translation: CAGGGRSGANVLTF.

The chain employs TRBV6-6 and TRBJ2-7; perhaps TRBD2 as D (6 bases). The CDR3 is 14 amino acids. The germline gives CDR1 MNHNY, CDR2 SVGAGI (reference sequence). V was cut by 5 bases and J by 4 bases, with 15 bases left in between. CDR3 in amino acids: CASSPGVAAYEQYF. The CDR3 nucleotides read TGTGCCAGCAGTCCCGGGGTAGCGGCTTACGAGCAGTACTTC.

This chain links TRBV2 with TRBJ2-7, with D perhaps matching TRBD2 (5 bases). The CDR3 runs 12 residues. The germline V and J ends were trimmed by 6 bases and 4 bases, with 10 bases remaining between them. Germline V CDR1 and CDR2: SNHLY, FYNNEI. The CDR3 region is CASREATYEQYF. The DNA for the CDR3 is TGTGCCAGCAGGGAGGCCACTTACGAGCAGTACTTC. Using reference TRBV2 and TRBJ2-7 for the parts outside the CDR3, the full variable domain is EPEVTQTPSHQVTQMGQEVILRCVPISNHLYFYWYRQILGQKVEFLVSFYNNEISEKSEIFDDQFSVERPDGSNFTLKIRSTKLEDSAMYFCASREATYEQYFGPGTRLTVT.

V usage is TRBV5-1 and J usage is TRBJ1-1; D might be TRBD1 (6 bases). This CDR3 contains 13 residues. Germline values: CDR1 SGHRS, CDR2 YFSETQ. V lost 4 bases and J 4 bases, leaving 11 bases between the germline ends. CDR3 loop: CASSSGQITEAFF. CDR3 coding DNA: TGCGCCAGCAGCAGTGGACAGATCACTGAAGCTTTCTTT. The variable domain in full, with the rest retrieved from reference TRBV5-1 and TRBJ1-1, is KAGVTQTPRYLIKTRGQQVTLSCSPISGHRSVSWYQQTPGQGLQFLFEYFSETQRNKGNFPGRFSGRQFSNSRSEMNVSTLELGDSALYLCASSSGQITEAFFGQGTRLTVV.

This clone turned up a few times. The genes are TRBV5-1 and TRBJ2-3; 14 bases are a match to TRBD2. The CDR3 runs to 17 residues. The V and J ends lost 2 bases and 0 bases, in that order; junction bases with no gene match: 2. From germline, CDR1 is SGHRS and CDR2 YFSETQ. The DNA of the CDR3 is TGCGCCAGCAGCTTCAGACTAGCGGGGGGGAGCACAGATACGCAGTATTTT. Translation gives CASSFRLAGGSTDTQYF. The entire variable domain, with the rest obtained from reference TRBV5-1 and TRBJ2-3, is as follows: KAGVTQTPRYLIKTRGQQVTLSCSPISGHRSVSWYQQTPGQGLQFLFEYFSETQRNKGNFPGRFSGRQFSNSRSEMNVSTLELGDSALYLCASSFRLAGGSTDTQYFGPGTRLTVL.

The rearrangement joins TRBV5-1 to TRBJ2-7; D may be TRBD1 (6 bases). The CDR3 length is 14 residues. Germline CDR1 and CDR2: SGHRS and YFSETQ. The ends were cut back, 4 bases at V and 5 bases at J, with 16 bases in the middle. CDR3 DNA sequence: TGCGCCAGCAGCCCATGGACAGCAGCCGACGAGCAGTACTTC. Its protein product is CASSPWTAADEQYF.

The J gene is TRBJ1-2, the V gene TRBV6-5; 8 positions match TRBD1. Trimming cost V 4 bases and J 2 bases; bases outside gene matches: 9. Germline loops: CDR1 MNHEY, CDR2 SVGAGI. There are 16 residues in the CDR3. CDR3 residues: CASSSLMDRANYGYTF. CDR3 nucleotide sequence: TGTGCCAGCAGTTCCCTCATGGACAGGGCCAACTATGGCTACACCTTC.

The chain carries TRBV5-1 and TRBJ2-3; D gene uncertain. The CDR3 length is 15 residues. V lost 7 bases to trimming and J lost 0 bases, with 15 bases between them. Germline V gene sequence: CDR1 SGHRS, CDR2 YFSETQ. CDR3 in amino acids: CASGSDGASTDTQYF. The CDR3 DNA reads as TGCGCCAGCGGAAGCGACGGAGCTAGCACAGATACGCAGTATTTT.

The V and J genes are TRBV19 and TRBJ2-1; 10 nucleotides line up with TRBD2. The CDR3 is 15 residues long. Per germline, CDR1 LNHDA and CDR2 SQIVND (reference sequence). The junction had 4 bases not matched to a gene; V was cut back by 3 bases and J by 5 bases. This CDR3 is CASSMLAGVNNEQFF. The DNA of the CDR3 is TGTGCCAGTAGTATGCTAGCGGGGGTGAACAATGAGCAGTTCTTC.

This chain connects TRBV2 to TRBJ2-1; TRBD2 might be the D (5 bases). Germline V lookup: CDR1 SNHLY, CDR2 FYNNEI. The CDR3 is 13 amino acids. Trimming cost V 6 bases and J 9 bases, with 15 bases left between them. As DNA, the CDR3 is TGTGCCAGCAGGAACGGAGGCCGGACTGAGCAGTTCTTC. Protein sequence: CASRNGGRTEQFF.

CDR3 amino acids: CATPGGRRTEAFF. The CDR3 nucleotides are TGCGCCACCCCAGGGGGAAGGCGGACTGAAGCTTTCTTT. The genes are TRBV10-1 and TRBJ1-1, with 7 bases identical to TRBD1. The length of the CDR3 is 13 residues. Per germline, CDR1 WNHNN and CDR2 SYGVQD (reference sequence). The V segment lost 10 bases and the J segment 5 bases; nucleotides outside the gene matches: 10.

This rearrangement joins TRBV19 to TRBJ1-1; 9 bases agree with TRBD1. The CDR3 covers 16 residues. The V and J ends lost 5 bases and 1 base, in that order; junction bases with no gene match: 8. CDR1 is LNHDA and CDR2 is SQIVND in the germline V gene (reference sequence). CDR3 DNA sequence: TGTGCCAGTAGTCCCTTGACAGGGGGGGGGAACACTGAAGCTTTCTTT. Its protein product is CASSPLTGGGNTEAFF.

The chain has TRBV5-1 and TRBJ2-2; 9 bases line up with TRBD1. Trimming at V came to 4 bases and at J to 5 bases, leaving 12 bases not matched to a gene. Germline-derived CDR1 and CDR2 are SGHRS and YFSETQ. This CDR3 has 17 residues. The CDR3 coding sequence is TGCGCCAGCAGCGTTATAACAGGGGGCAAAGGGACCGGGGAGCTGTTTTTT. Protein sequence: CASSVITGGKGTGELFF.

The gene calls are TRBV9 and TRBJ2-3; 7 bases line up with TRBD2. From germline, CDR1 is SGDLS and CDR2 YYNGEE. This CDR3 spans 17 amino acids. Trimming at V came to 0 bases and at J to 0 bases, leaving 7 bases not matched to a gene. The CDR3 spells CASSVEGAGSSTDTQYF. In DNA, the CDR3 is TGTGCCAGCAGCGTAGAGGGAGCGGGATCTAGCACAGATACGCAGTATTTT. Filled out from reference TRBV9 and TRBJ2-3, the complete variable domain reads DSGVTQTPKHLITATGQRVTLRCSPRSGDLSVYWYQQSLDQGLQFLIQYYNGEERAKGNILERFSAQQFPDLHSELNLSSLELGDSALYFCASSVEGAGSSTDTQYFGPGTRLTVL.

The gene calls are TRBV27 and TRBJ2-7; D is possibly TRBD2 (5 bases). The germline gives CDR1 MNHEY, CDR2 SMNVEV (reference sequence). The V end lost 0 bases, the J end lost 3 bases, and 9 bases lay between the germline ends. There are 14 residues in the CDR3. The CDR3 DNA is TGTGCCAGCAGTTTATCGGTGGAGGTCTACGAGCAGTACTTC. It is translated as CASSLSVEVYEQYF.

This clone was found a few times. The V gene is TRBV2, the J gene TRBJ1-2, with a weak D call TRBD1 (6 bases). The V and J ends lost 6 bases and 3 bases respectively, with 17 bases between them. CDR1 is SNHLY and CDR2 is FYNNEI in the germline V gene. This CDR3 has 15 residues. CDR3 bases: TGTGCCAGCAGACCCGGGCGGGGGGGCGACTATGGCTACACCTTC. Amino acid sequence: CASRPGRGGDYGYTF.